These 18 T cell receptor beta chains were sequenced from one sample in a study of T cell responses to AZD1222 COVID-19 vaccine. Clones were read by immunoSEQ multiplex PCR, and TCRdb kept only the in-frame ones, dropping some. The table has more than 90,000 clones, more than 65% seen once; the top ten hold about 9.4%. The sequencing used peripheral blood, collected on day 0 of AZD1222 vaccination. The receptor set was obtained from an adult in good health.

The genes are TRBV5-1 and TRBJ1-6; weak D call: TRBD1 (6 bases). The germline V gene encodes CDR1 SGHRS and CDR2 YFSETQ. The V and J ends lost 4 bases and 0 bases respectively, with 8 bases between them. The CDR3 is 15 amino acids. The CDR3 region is CASSEDSSYNSPLHF. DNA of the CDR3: TGCGCCAGCAGCGAGGACAGCTCCTATAATTCACCCCTCCACTTT.

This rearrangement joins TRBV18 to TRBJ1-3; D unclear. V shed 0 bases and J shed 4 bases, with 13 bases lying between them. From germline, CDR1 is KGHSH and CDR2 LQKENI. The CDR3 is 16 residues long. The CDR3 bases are TGTGCCAGCTCACCACCATCCATTATAAAAGGAAACACCATATATTTT. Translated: CASSPPSIIKGNTIYF.

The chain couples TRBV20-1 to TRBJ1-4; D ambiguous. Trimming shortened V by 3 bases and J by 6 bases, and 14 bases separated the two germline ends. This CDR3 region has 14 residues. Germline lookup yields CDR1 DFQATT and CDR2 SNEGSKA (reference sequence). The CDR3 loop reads CSASDPGIDEKLFF. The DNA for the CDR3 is TGCAGTGCTAGTGATCCGGGAATTGATGAAAAACTGTTTTTT.

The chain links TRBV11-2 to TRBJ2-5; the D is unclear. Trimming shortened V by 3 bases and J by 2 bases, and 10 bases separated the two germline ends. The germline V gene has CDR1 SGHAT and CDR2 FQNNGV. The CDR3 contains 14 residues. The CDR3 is CASSFAVIQETQYF. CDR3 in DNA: TGTGCCAGCAGCTTTGCCGTGATACAAGAGACCCAGTACTTC. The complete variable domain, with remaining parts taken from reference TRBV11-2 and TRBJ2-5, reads EAGVAQSPRYKIIEKRQSVAFWCNPISGHATLYWYQQILGQGPKLLIQFQNNGVVDDSQLPKDRFSAERLKGVDSTLKIQPAKLEDSAVYLCASSFAVIQETQYFGPGTRLLVL.

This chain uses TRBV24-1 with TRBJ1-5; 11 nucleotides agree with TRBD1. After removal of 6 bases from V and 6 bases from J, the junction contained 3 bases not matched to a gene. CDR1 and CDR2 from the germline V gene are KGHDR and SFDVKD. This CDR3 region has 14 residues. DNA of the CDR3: TGTGCCACCAGTCGGACAGGGGGCGGTCAGCCCCAGCATTTT. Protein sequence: CATSRTGGGQPQHF.

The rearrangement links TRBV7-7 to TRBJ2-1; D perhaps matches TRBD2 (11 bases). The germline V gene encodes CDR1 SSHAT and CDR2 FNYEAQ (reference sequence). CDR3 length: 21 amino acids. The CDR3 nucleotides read TGTGCTAGGGACAGGGGAGAAGTCCGTCCGGGACTAGCGGACTCCTACAATGAGCAGTTCTTC. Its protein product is CARDRGEVRPGLADSYNEQFF. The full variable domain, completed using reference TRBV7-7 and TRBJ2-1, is GAGVSQSPRYKVTKRGQDVTLRCDPISSHATLYWYQQALGQGPEFLTYFNYEAQPDKSGLPSDRFSAERPEGSISTLTIQRTEQRDSAMYRCARDRGEVRPGLADSYNEQFFGPGTRLTVL.

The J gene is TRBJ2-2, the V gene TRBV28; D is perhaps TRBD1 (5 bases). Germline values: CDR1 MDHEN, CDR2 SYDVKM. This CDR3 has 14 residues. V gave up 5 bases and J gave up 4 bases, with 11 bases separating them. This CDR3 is CASSRQGITGELFF. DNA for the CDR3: TGTGCCAGCAGTCGGCAGGGTATCACCGGGGAGCTGTTTTTT. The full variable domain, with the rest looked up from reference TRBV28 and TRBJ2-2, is DVKVTQSSRYLVKRTGEKVFLECVQDMDHENMFWYRQDPGLGLRLIYFSYDVKMKEKGDIPEGYSVSREKKERFSLILESASTNQTSMYLCASSRQGITGELFFGEGSRLTVL.

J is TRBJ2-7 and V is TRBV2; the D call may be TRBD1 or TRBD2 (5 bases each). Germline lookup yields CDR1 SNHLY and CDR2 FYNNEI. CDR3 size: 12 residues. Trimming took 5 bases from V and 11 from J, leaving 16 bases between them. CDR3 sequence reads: CASSTQTGTKYF. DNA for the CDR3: TGTGCCAGCAGTACTCAGACCGGGACCAAGTACTTC.

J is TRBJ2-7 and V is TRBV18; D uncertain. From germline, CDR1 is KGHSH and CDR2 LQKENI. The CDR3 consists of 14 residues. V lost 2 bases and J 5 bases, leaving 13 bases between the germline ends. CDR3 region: CASSPFARADEQYF. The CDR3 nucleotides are TGTGCCAGCTCACCATTCGCCCGGGCCGACGAGCAGTACTTC. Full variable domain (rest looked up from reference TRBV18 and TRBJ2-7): NAGVMQNPRHLVRRRGQEARLRCSPMKGHSHVYWYRQLPEEGLKFMVYLQKENIIDESGMPKERFSAEFPKEGPSILRIQQVVRGDSAAYFCASSPFARADEQYFGPGTRLTVT.

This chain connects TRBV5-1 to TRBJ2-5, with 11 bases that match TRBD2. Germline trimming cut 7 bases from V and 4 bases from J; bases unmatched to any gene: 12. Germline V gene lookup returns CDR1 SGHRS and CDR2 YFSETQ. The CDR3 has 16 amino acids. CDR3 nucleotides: TGCGCCAGCGGTAGTAGCGGGAGGGCCAGAGGAGAGACCCAGTACTTC. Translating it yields CASGSSGRARGETQYF.

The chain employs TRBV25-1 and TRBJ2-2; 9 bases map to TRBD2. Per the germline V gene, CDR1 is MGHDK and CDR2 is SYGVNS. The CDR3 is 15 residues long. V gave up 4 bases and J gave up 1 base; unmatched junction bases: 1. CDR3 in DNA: TGTGCCAGCAGTGCACTAGCGGGGAACACCGGGGAGCTGTTTTTT. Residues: CASSALAGNTGELFF.

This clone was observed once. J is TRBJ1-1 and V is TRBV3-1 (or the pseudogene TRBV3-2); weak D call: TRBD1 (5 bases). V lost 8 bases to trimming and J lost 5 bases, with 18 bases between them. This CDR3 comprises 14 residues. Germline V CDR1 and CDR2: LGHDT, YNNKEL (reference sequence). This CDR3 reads CASQMRGGGTEAFF. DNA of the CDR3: TGTGCCAGCCAAATGCGCGGGGGGGGTACTGAAGCTTTCTTT.

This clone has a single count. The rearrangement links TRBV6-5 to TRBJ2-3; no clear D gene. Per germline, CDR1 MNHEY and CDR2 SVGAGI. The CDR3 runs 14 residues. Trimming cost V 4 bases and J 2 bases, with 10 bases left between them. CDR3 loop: CASSWNADTDTQYF. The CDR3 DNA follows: TGTGCCAGCAGTTGGAACGCCGACACAGATACGCAGTATTTT.

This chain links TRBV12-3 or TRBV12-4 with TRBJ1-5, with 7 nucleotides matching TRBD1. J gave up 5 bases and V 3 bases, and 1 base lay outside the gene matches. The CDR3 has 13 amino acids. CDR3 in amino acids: CASSFDRDQPQHF. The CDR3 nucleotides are TGTGCCAGCAGTTTTGACAGGGATCAGCCCCAGCATTTT.

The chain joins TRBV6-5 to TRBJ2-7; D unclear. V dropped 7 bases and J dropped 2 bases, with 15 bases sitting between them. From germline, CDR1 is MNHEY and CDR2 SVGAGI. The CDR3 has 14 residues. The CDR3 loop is CASIQRVGTYEQYF. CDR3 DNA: TGTGCCAGCATTCAAAGGGTAGGCACCTACGAGCAGTACTTC.

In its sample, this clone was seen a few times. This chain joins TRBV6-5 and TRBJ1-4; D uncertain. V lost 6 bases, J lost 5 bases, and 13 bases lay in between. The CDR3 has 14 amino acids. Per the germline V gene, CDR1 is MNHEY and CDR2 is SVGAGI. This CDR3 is CASSTRRENEKLFF. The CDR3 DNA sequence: TGTGCCAGCAGCACCCGACGAGAGAATGAAAAACTGTTTTTT.

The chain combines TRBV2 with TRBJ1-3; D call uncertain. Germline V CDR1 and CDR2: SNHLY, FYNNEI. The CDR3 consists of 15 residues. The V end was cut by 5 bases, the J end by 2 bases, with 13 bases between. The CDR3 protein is CASSRNAEAGNTIYF. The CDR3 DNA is TGTGCCAGCAGTCGAAATGCCGAAGCTGGAAACACCATATATTTT.

The CDR3 region is CASSFGPTAANGYTF. In nucleotides, the CDR3 is TGTGCCAGCAGTTTTGGACCGACCGCGGCGAATGGCTACACCTTC. The rearrangement links TRBV6-2 or TRBV6-3 to TRBJ1-2; no clear D gene. The V end was cut by 4 bases, the J end by 6 bases, with 18 bases between. The germline V gene has CDR1 MNHEY and CDR2 SVGEGT. CDR3 length: 15 amino acids.